The 4 T cell receptor beta chains given below trace back to one sample, sequenced in a study of cytomegalovirus exposure and HLA in healthy donors. Using immunoSEQ multiplex PCR, the repertoire was profiled, and TCRdb retains in-frame clones only, with some absent. The table lists roughly 300,000 clones, 86% of them singletons. Sequencing used PBMCs. These receptors came from a woman in her late teens or twenties in good health and CMV-seronegative.

This chain connects TRBV5-1 to TRBJ2-5; 15 nucleotides agree with TRBD2. CDR1 and CDR2 (germline): SGHRS, YFSETQ. J gave up 5 bases and V 6 bases, and 5 bases lay outside the gene matches. This CDR3 contains 15 residues. The CDR3 spells CASTTGLAGGETQYF. The CDR3 bases are TGCGCCAGCACAACCGGACTAGCGGGAGGGGAGACCCAGTACTTC. Supplemented by reference TRBV5-1 and TRBJ2-5, the full variable domain reads KAGVTQTPRYLIKTRGQQVTLSCSPISGHRSVSWYQQTPGQGLQFLFEYFSETQRNKGNFPGRFSGRQFSNSRSEMNVSTLELGDSALYLCASTTGLAGGETQYFGPGTRLLVL.

This clone was detected only once. This chain links TRBV27 with TRBJ2-7, with TRBD1 matching 7 bases. The V segment lost 4 bases and the J segment 3 bases; nucleotides outside the gene matches: 9. The CDR3 loop spans 15 amino acids. CDR1 is MNHEY and CDR2 is SMNVEV in the germline V gene (reference sequence). The chain's CDR3 is CASSWSGTEGYEQYF. The CDR3 DNA reads TGTGCCAGCAGTTGGTCTGGGACAGAAGGCTACGAGCAGTACTTC.

The chain is built from TRBV29-1 and TRBJ2-2; 7 bases are a match to TRBD2. The V segment lost 3 bases and the J segment 3 bases; nucleotides outside the gene matches: 4. The CDR3 has 14 residues. Per the germline V gene, CDR1 is SQVTM and CDR2 is ANQGSEA. The CDR3 region has the DNA TGCAGCGTTGAGGGGGGGTCCCACACCGGGGAGCTGTTTTTT. The encoded protein is CSVEGGSHTGELFF.

This clone appeared a few times. The V and J genes are TRBV4-1 and TRBJ2-7, with a possible D match to TRBD2 (6 bases). Trimming took off 2 bases at V and 0 bases at J, with 11 bases between the two ends. This CDR3 is 15 amino acids long. Germline values: CDR1 MGHRA, CDR2 YSYEKL. CDR3 in amino acids: CASSQIADFSYEQYF. Written as DNA, the CDR3 is TGCGCCAGCAGCCAAATAGCGGACTTCTCCTACGAGCAGTACTTC.